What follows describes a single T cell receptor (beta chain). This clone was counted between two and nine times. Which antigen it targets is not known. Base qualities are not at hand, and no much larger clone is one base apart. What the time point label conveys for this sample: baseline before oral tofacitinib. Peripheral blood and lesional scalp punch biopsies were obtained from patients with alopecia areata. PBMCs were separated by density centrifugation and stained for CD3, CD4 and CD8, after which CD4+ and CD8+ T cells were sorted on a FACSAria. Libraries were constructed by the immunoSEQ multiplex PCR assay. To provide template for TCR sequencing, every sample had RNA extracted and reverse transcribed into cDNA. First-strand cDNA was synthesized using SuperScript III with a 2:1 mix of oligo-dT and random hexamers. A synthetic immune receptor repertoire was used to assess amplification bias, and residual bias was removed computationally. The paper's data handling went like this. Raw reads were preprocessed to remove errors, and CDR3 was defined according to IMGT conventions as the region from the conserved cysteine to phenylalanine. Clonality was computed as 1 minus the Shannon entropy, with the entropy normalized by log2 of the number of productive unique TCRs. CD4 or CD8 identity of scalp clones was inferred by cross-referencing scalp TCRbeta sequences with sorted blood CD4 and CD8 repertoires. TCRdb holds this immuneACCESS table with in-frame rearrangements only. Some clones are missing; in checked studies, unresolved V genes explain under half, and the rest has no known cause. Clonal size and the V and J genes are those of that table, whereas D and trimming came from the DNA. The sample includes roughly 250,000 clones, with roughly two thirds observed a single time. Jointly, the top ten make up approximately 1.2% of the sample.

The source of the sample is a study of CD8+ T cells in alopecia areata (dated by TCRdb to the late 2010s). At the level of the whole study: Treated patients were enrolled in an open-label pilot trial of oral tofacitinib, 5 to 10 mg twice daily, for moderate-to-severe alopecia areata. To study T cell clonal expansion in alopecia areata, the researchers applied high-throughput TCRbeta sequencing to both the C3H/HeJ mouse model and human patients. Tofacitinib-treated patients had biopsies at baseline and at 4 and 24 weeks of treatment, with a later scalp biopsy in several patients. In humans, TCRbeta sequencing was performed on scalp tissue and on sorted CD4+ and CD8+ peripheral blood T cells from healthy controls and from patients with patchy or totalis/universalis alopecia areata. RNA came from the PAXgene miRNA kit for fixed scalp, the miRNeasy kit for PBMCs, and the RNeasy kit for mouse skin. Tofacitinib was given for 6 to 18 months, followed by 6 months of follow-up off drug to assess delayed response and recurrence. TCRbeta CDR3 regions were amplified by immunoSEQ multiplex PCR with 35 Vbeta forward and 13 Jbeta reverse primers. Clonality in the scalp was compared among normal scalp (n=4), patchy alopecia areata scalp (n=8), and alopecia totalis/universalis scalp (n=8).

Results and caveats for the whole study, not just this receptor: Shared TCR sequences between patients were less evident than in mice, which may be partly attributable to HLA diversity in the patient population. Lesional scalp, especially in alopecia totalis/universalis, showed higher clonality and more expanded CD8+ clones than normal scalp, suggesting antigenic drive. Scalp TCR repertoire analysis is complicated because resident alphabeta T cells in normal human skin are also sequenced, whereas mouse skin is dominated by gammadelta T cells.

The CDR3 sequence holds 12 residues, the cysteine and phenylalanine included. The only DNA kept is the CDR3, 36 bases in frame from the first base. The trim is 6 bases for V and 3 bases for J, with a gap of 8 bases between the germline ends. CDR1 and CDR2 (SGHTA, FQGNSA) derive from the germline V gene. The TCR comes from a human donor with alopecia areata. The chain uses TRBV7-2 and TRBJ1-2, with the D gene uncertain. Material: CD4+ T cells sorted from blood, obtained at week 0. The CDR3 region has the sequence CASRDGDYGYTF. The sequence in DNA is TGTGCCAGCAGAGATGGAGACTATGGCTACACCTTC.